Each of the 17 T cell receptor beta chains below was sequenced from the same sample in a study of T cells in Graves' hyperthyroidism and ophthalmopathy. The TCR beta CDR3 regions underwent amplification using RNA transcripts as the source. With the HTBI primer set, the TCR CDR3 went through a first round of RT-PCR. MiXCR, run by TCRdb on the multiplex PCR reads, gives a single entry per CDR3 protein. The table has 480,000 or so distinct CDR3 sequences, 40% to 50% seen once. Sequencing was carried out using peripheral blood or thyroid tissue (not recorded which). These receptors were obtained from an adult woman with Graves' disease, either hyperthyroidism or ophthalmopathy (not recorded which).

As to this clonotype: At one end the junction does not follow the germline gene, possibly because of a read error. The J gene is TRBJ2-5, the V gene TRBV7-2; no firm D call. The CDR3 loop spans 12 amino acids. Germline loops: CDR1 SGHTA, CDR2 FQGNSA. CDR3 DNA sequence: TGTGCCAGCAGCCTAGTACGAGAGGCCCAGTACTTC. It is translated as CASSLVREAQYF.

This clonotype was seen ten or more times. The chain links TRBV5-1 to TRBJ1-6, with TRBD1 matching 9 bases. This CDR3 has 14 amino acids. Germline V lookup: CDR1 SGHRS, CDR2 YFSETQ. The V and J ends lost 0 bases and 10 bases, in that order; junction bases with no gene match: 2. CDR3 nucleotides: TGCGCCAGCAGCTTGGACAGGGGGCTGTCACCCCTCCACTTT. Translated: CASSLDRGLSPLHF.

This clonotype was seen at least ten times. CDR3: CASSITGTLNTEAFF. CDR3 in DNA: TGTGCCAGTAGTATTACCGGGACCCTGAACACTGAAGCTTTCTTT. This sequence joins TRBV19 and TRBJ1-1; a weak D match, TRBD1 (5 bases). This CDR3 has 15 residues. V was trimmed by 3 bases and J by 0 bases, leaving 11 bases between them. CDR1 and CDR2 from the germline V gene are LNHDA and SQIVND (reference sequence).

The rearrangement uses TRBV4-1 and TRBJ2-5; 7 nucleotides agree with TRBD2. This CDR3 spans 16 amino acids. Germline CDR1 MGHRA, CDR2 YSYEKL. V was clipped by 4 bases and J by 4 bases; unmatched bases: 12. CDR3: CASSPRGAGLGETQYF. The CDR3 DNA sequence: TGCGCCAGCAGCCCCCGCGGAGCGGGACTTGGAGAGACCCAGTACTTC.

The chain carries TRBV12-3 or TRBV12-4 and TRBJ2-5; D perhaps matches TRBD2 (6 bases). This CDR3 is built from 13 residues. The V gene lost 10 bases and the J gene lost 1 base, with 13 bases spanning the gap. This CDR3 is CATQGLRQETQYF. CDR3 sequence (DNA): TGTGCCACCCAGGGACTCCGCCAAGAGACCCAGTACTTC.

This chain joins TRBV18 and TRBJ1-6; weak D call: TRBD1 (6 bases). Trimming cost V 6 bases and J 11 bases, with 14 bases left between them. Germline values: CDR1 KGHSH, CDR2 LQKENI. The CDR3 has 13 residues. The CDR3 here is CASSSTGIAPLHF. The CDR3 bases are TGTGCCAGCTCGTCGACAGGCATCGCACCCCTCCACTTT.

The table lists this clonotype with many counts. The V call is TRBV4-1, the J call TRBJ2-2, with 7 bases lining up with TRBD2. V lost 4 bases, J lost 6 bases, and 8 bases stayed unmatched. The germline gives CDR1 MGHRA, CDR2 YSYEKL. The CDR3 runs to 15 residues. The CDR3, as DNA: TGCGCCAGCAGCCCGACTAGCAAGGTGCCCGGGGAGCTGTTTTTT. Translating it yields CASSPTSKVPGELFF.

This clonotype has a count of ten or more. The chain links TRBV20-1 to TRBJ2-7; D remains ambiguous. Germline assignment: CDR1 DFQATT and CDR2 SNEGSKA (reference sequence). The CDR3 is 14 amino acids. The germline V and J ends were trimmed by 5 bases and 5 bases, with 19 bases remaining between them. CDR3 DNA sequence: TGCAGTGCTCCTGATGCATTTATGGTCGACGAGCAGTACTTC. Protein: CSAPDAFMVDEQYF.

V usage is TRBV12-3 or TRBV12-4 and J usage is TRBJ1-5; tentative D call: TRBD1 (5 bases). Between the trimmed V and J ends, which lost 7 bases and 0 bases, there was a span of 19 bases. This CDR3 is built from 17 residues. Here the CDR3 reads CASILTLSGISNQPQHF. The CDR3 bases are TGTGCCAGCATCCTCACTTTATCAGGGATTAGCAATCAGCCCCAGCATTTT.

V and J are TRBV2 and TRBJ1-5; possible D gene TRBD1, 5 bases. This CDR3 is built from 14 residues. V was shortened by 4 bases and J by 0 bases, with 7 bases between the two germline ends. Germline loops: CDR1 SNHLY, CDR2 FYNNEI. The CDR3 nucleotides read TGTGCCAGCAGTGGAGACAGTAGCAATCAGCCCCAGCATTTT. Residues: CASSGDSSNQPQHF.

In its sample, this clonotype was seen many times. This chain joins TRBV2 and TRBJ2-7; TRBD2 agrees at 8 bases. CDR1 is SNHLY and CDR2 is FYNNEI in the germline V gene. V shed 4 bases and J 3 bases; nucleotides not matched to a gene: 20. CDR3 length: 19 amino acids. The CDR3 loop reads CASSGAGGAGVGLGYEQYF. CDR3 sequence (DNA): TGTGCCAGCAGTGGAGCCGGCGGAGCGGGAGTCGGGTTGGGCTACGAGCAGTACTTC.

This clonotype was recorded at least ten times. The V call is TRBV4-1, the J call TRBJ2-5; the D gene is possibly TRBD2 (5 bases). Germline V gene sequence: CDR1 MGHRA, CDR2 YSYEKL. V lost 2 bases and J 5 bases, leaving 9 bases between the germline ends. This CDR3 is built from 13 residues. The CDR3 DNA is TGCGCCAGCAGCCAATTAGGAGGTGAGACCCAGTACTTC. Amino acids: CASSQLGGETQYF.

Only a few counts were recorded for this clonotype. This chain joins TRBV28 and TRBJ1-5; no firm D call. Trimming cost V 5 bases and J 4 bases, with 9 bases left between them. The CDR3 loop spans 13 amino acids. CDR1 and CDR2 from the germline V gene are MDHEN and SYDVKM. CDR3 bases: TGTGCCAGCAGTCCACAACAGAATCAGCCCCAGCATTTT. Its protein is CASSPQQNQPQHF.

The rearrangement uses TRBV20-1 and TRBJ1-5; TRBD1 matches at 7 bases. The CDR3 is 13 amino acids. J lost 5 bases, V lost 3 bases, and 4 bases had no gene match. The germline V gene encodes CDR1 DFQATT and CDR2 SNEGSKA (reference sequence). Here the CDR3 DNA reads TGCAGTGCTAGGATTCAGGGGGATCAGCCCCAGCATTTT. Translating it yields CSARIQGDQPQHF.

At least ten counts were recorded for this clonotype. This sequence joins TRBV10-2 and TRBJ1-1; 12 bases agree with TRBD1. The CDR3 is made up of 14 amino acids. Germline V lookup: CDR1 WSHSY, CDR2 SAAADI. Trimming took 2 bases from V and 10 from J; bases not matched to a gene: 5. The CDR3 is CASSEVPGQGAAFF. The CDR3 DNA reads TGCGCCAGCAGTGAGGTCCCGGGACAGGGGGCAGCTTTCTTT.

This clonotype was recorded many times. The chain uses TRBV5-1 and TRBJ1-5; D unclear. Germline CDR1 and CDR2: SGHRS and YFSETQ. V shed 7 bases and J shed 3 bases, with 14 bases lying between them. CDR3 size: 14 residues. The CDR3 region is CASRPGNNNQPQHF. The DNA of the CDR3 is TGCGCCAGCCGACCCGGGAACAACAATCAGCCCCAGCATTTT.

V and J are TRBV20-1 and TRBJ1-1, with unresolved D. Germline CDR1 is DFQATT and CDR2 is SNEGSKA (reference sequence). CDR3 size: 14 residues. V lost 6 bases, J lost 2 bases, and 16 bases lay in between. The DNA for the CDR3 is TGCAGTGCGGACCCCCGGATTACTAACACTGAAGCTTTCTTT. Residues: CSADPRITNTEAFF.